The rows below give T cell receptor beta chains drawn from one sample of a study of T-cell memory formation after mild COVID-19. TCRdb reprocessed the 5' RACE reads via MiXCR and lists one record per CDR3 protein. The table lists roughly 340,000 distinct CDR3 sequences, 15% of them singletons. Sequences were obtained from PBMCs or a T cell subset sorted from them (not recorded which). These receptors originate from a man aged 18 to 30 who had mild COVID-19 (a few samples of this study predate the infection). Cell type and time point are not known. Both conserved end residues are part of each CDR3. The D gene is left open where the match is weak. Not all rows give a size; the values are once, few, many and, for expanded clones, a class.

V gene: TRBV29-1; D gene: NA; clone size: few; J gene: TRBJ1-1; CDR3 DNA: TGCAGCGTTGAAGACCCCGTAAAGGGGCCCACTGAAGCTTTCTTT; CDR3 protein: CSVEDPVKGPTEAFF
V gene: TRBV20-1; D gene: NA; clone size: few; J gene: TRBJ2-5; CDR3 DNA: TGCAGTGCTAGAGATCTGGAGACCCAGTACTTC; CDR3 protein: CSARDLETQYF
V gene: TRBV21-1; D gene: NA; clone size: few; J gene: TRBJ1-5; CDR3 DNA: TGTGCCAGCAGCGCCTCGGGGGCGCGAAGTCAGCCCCAGCATTTT; CDR3 protein: CASSASGARSQPQHF
V gene: TRBV3-1; D gene: TRBD2; clone size: few; J gene: TRBJ2-3; CDR3 DNA: TGTGCCAGCAGCCAAGATGGGACTAGCGGCACAGATACGCAGTATTTT; CDR3 protein: CASSQDGTSGTDTQYF
V gene: TRBV6-5; D gene: TRBD1; clone size: few; J gene: TRBJ1-1; CDR3 DNA: TGTGCCAGCAGCAGGGGGATCGGCCAGGAAATGAACACTGAAGCTTTCTTT; CDR3 protein: CASSRGIGQEMNTEAFF
V gene: TRBV4-3; D gene: NA; clone size: NA; J gene: TRBJ2-2; CDR3 DNA: TGCGCCAGCAGCTCTATGTATGATCCCGGGGAGCTGTTTTTT; CDR3 protein: CASSSMYDPGELFF
V gene: TRBV6-2/TRBV6-3; D gene: TRBD1; clone size: many; J gene: TRBJ2-6; CDR3 DNA: TGTGCCAGCAGCCCAGGGGGCTCTGGGGCCAACGTCCTGACTTTC; CDR3 protein: CASSPGGSGANVLTF
V gene: TRBV9; D gene: NA; clone size: once; J gene: TRBJ2-3; CDR3 DNA: TGTGCCAGCAGTCTAGGGGGGGGCTGGACAGATACGCAGTATTTT; CDR3 protein: CASSLGGGWTDTQYF
V gene: TRBV6-2/TRBV6-3; D gene: NA; clone size: NA; J gene: TRBJ1-5; CDR3 DNA: TGTGCCAGCAGTTACGGTGACTGGGGCTTCAATCAGCCCCAGCATTTT; CDR3 protein: CASSYGDWGFNQPQHF
V gene: TRBV3-1; D gene: TRBD1; clone size: NA; J gene: TRBJ1-2; CDR3 DNA: TGTGCCAGCAGCCAAGATACAGGGGAGTACTATGGCTACACCTTC; CDR3 protein: CASSQDTGEYYGYTF
V gene: TRBV5-1; D gene: NA; clone size: NA; J gene: TRBJ2-4; CDR3 DNA: TGCGCCAGCAGCTTGGCGGCAGGCGTAGCCAAAAACATTCAGTACTTC; CDR3 protein: CASSLAAGVAKNIQYF
V gene: TRBV7-9; D gene: TRBD1; clone size: many; J gene: TRBJ2-7; CDR3 DNA: TGTGCCAGCAGCTCGACAGGGGTCTACGAGCAGTACTTC; CDR3 protein: CASSSTGVYEQYF
V gene: TRBV7-9; D gene: TRBD1; clone size: few; J gene: TRBJ1-2; CDR3 DNA: TGTGCCAGCAGACGTCCCGGACAGGGTTTGAATGGCTACACCTTC; CDR3 protein: CASRRPGQGLNGYTF
V gene: TRBV7-2; D gene: NA; clone size: few; J gene: TRBJ2-5; CDR3 DNA: TGTGCCAGCAGCTTGGGGAGTTACCAAGAGACCCAGTACTTC; CDR3 protein: CASSLGSYQETQYF
V gene: TRBV29-1; D gene: NA; clone size: few; J gene: TRBJ2-3; CDR3 DNA: TGCAGCGTTGAAATAGCAGGGGTCGGCACAGATACGCAGTATTTT; CDR3 protein: CSVEIAGVGTDTQYF
V gene: TRBV19; D gene: TRBD1; clone size: few; J gene: TRBJ1-1; CDR3 DNA: TGTGCCAGCGCCCAGACAGGGGGCAGGAGTGAAGCTTTCTTT; CDR3 protein: CASAQTGGRSEAFF
V gene: TRBV4-3; D gene: NA; clone size: many; J gene: TRBJ2-3; CDR3 DNA: TGCGCCAGCAGCCGGGGGCCCGGCGGCACAGATACGCAGTATTTT; CDR3 protein: CASSRGPGGTDTQYF
V gene: TRBV5-1; D gene: NA; clone size: few; J gene: TRBJ1-3; CDR3 DNA: TGCGCCAGCAGCCCTTTCAAGGGGCTTCTTGGAAACACCATATATTTT; CDR3 protein: CASSPFKGLLGNTIYF
V gene: TRBV19; D gene: TRBD1; clone size: few; J gene: TRBJ1-1; CDR3 DNA: TGTGCCAGTAAGCCCTTGGGACAGCTATTAGGCACTGAAGCTTTCTTT; CDR3 protein: CASKPLGQLLGTEAFF
V gene: TRBV23-1; D gene: NA; clone size: few; J gene: TRBJ2-2; CDR3 DNA: NA; CDR3 protein: CASSQVSDNLSRTPGSCFF
V gene: TRBV7-9; D gene: TRBD2; clone size: few; J gene: TRBJ2-5; CDR3 DNA: TGTGCCAGCAGCTTAGTCGGAGCGGGGGGGTATCGAGAGACCCAGTACTTC; CDR3 protein: CASSLVGAGGYRETQYF
V gene: TRBV6-2/TRBV6-3; D gene: NA; clone size: few; J gene: TRBJ2-7; CDR3 DNA: TGTGCCAGCGGGCCCCGGGTCGCCTACGAGCAGTACTTC; CDR3 protein: CASGPRVAYEQYF
V gene: TRBV7-9; D gene: NA; clone size: few; J gene: TRBJ1-2; CDR3 DNA: TGTGCCAGCAGCCCAAACCCGGACAGCGATGGCTACACCTTC; CDR3 protein: CASSPNPDSDGYTF
V gene: TRBV5-1; D gene: TRBD1; clone size: NA; J gene: TRBJ1-1; CDR3 DNA: TGCGCCAGCAGCTTGGTACCGGGACAGGGGACTGAAGCTTTCTTT; CDR3 protein: CASSLVPGQGTEAFF
V gene: TRBV29-1; D gene: TRBD1; clone size: NA; J gene: TRBJ1-2; CDR3 DNA: TGCAGCGGTTACCGGGACAGGGGGCGCGGCTACACCTTC; CDR3 protein: CSGYRDRGRGYTF
V gene: TRBV20-1; D gene: TRBD1; clone size: NA; J gene: TRBJ2-3; CDR3 DNA: TGCAGTGCCCTACTCCAGGGGGTAGATACGCAGTATTTT; CDR3 protein: CSALLQGVDTQYF
V gene: TRBV6-6; D gene: NA; clone size: few; J gene: TRBJ1-2; CDR3 DNA: TGTGCCAGCAGTTACCGAGACAGCTATGGCTACACCTTC; CDR3 protein: CASSYRDSYGYTF
V gene: TRBV6-6; D gene: NA; clone size: NA; J gene: TRBJ2-7; CDR3 DNA: TGTGCCAGCAGGATGGGACAAGTAGAGTACGAGCAGTACTTC; CDR3 protein: CASRMGQVEYEQYF
V gene: TRBV5-1; D gene: TRBD2; clone size: many; J gene: TRBJ2-3; CDR3 DNA: TGCGCCAGCAGCTTGGCCATGGCGGGGGGCACAGATACGCAGTATTTT; CDR3 protein: CASSLAMAGGTDTQYF
V gene: TRBV12-3/TRBV12-4; D gene: TRBD1; clone size: NA; J gene: TRBJ2-1; CDR3 DNA: TGTGCCAGCAGTGACCGGGACAGGGGGCATGAGCAGTTCTTC; CDR3 protein: CASSDRDRGHEQFF
V gene: TRBV5-5; D gene: NA; clone size: few; J gene: TRBJ1-1; CDR3 DNA: TGTGCCAGCAGCTGGGACGTGAACACTGAAGCTTTCTTT; CDR3 protein: CASSWDVNTEAFF
V gene: TRBV4-2; D gene: TRBD2; clone size: NA; J gene: TRBJ2-1; CDR3 DNA: TGTGCCAGCAGCCACTTAGCGGGGGGGCGCCACAATGAGCAGTTCTTC; CDR3 protein: CASSHLAGGRHNEQFF
V gene: TRBV4-3; D gene: TRBD2; clone size: NA; J gene: TRBJ2-3; CDR3 DNA: TGCGCCAGCAGCTACAACGGGGGGGCAACAGATACGCAGTATTTT; CDR3 protein: CASSYNGGATDTQYF
V gene: TRBV24-1; D gene: NA; clone size: NA; J gene: TRBJ1-2; CDR3 DNA: TGTGCCACCTCCTTGGGTGGGACCGCCGGCTACACCTTC; CDR3 protein: CATSLGGTAGYTF
V gene: TRBV7-2; D gene: NA; clone size: NA; J gene: TRBJ1-4; CDR3 DNA: TGTGCCAGCAGCCCGCAGGGAAGGGTCGAAAAACTGTTTTTT; CDR3 protein: CASSPQGRVEKLFF
V gene: TRBV5-1; D gene: NA; clone size: few; J gene: TRBJ2-3; CDR3 DNA: TGCGCCAGCAGCTTGATGGGGGAGGAGGGAGATACGCAGTATTTT; CDR3 protein: CASSLMGEEGDTQYF
V gene: TRBV5-5; D gene: TRBD2; clone size: NA; J gene: TRBJ2-5; CDR3 DNA: TGTGCCAGCAGCTCCGGGACTAGCGGGGGTAACCAAGAGACCCAGTACTTC; CDR3 protein: CASSSGTSGGNQETQYF
V gene: TRBV9; D gene: NA; clone size: NA; J gene: TRBJ2-7; CDR3 DNA: TGTGCCAGCAGCGTGGGTACCGGCCCCTACGAGCAGTACTTC; CDR3 protein: CASSVGTGPYEQYF
V gene: TRBV20-1; D gene: NA; clone size: NA; J gene: TRBJ2-3; CDR3 DNA: TGCAGTGCTCCCAGGGGGGTAGATACGCAGTATTTT; CDR3 protein: CSAPRGVDTQYF
V gene: TRBV6-1; D gene: NA; clone size: NA; J gene: TRBJ2-7; CDR3 DNA: TGTGCCAGCAGTGAACACTCGGCGGACCTCTCCTACGAGCAGTACTTC; CDR3 protein: CASSEHSADLSYEQYF
V gene: TRBV20-1; D gene: TRBD2; clone size: NA; J gene: TRBJ2-1; CDR3 DNA: TGCAGTGCTAGTAGGCTAGCGGGGGTCGACTCCTACAATGAGCAGTTCTTC; CDR3 protein: CSASRLAGVDSYNEQFF
V gene: TRBV6-2/TRBV6-3; D gene: TRBD1; clone size: NA; J gene: TRBJ1-5; CDR3 DNA: TGTGCCAGCACGCGGACAGGTAATCAGCCCCAGCATTTT; CDR3 protein: CASTRTGNQPQHF
V gene: TRBV29-1; D gene: NA; clone size: NA; J gene: TRBJ2-1; CDR3 DNA: TGCAGCGTTGTTGACCGGGGTTCCTACAATGAGCAGTTCTTC; CDR3 protein: CSVVDRGSYNEQFF
V gene: TRBV29-1; D gene: NA; clone size: NA; J gene: TRBJ2-1; CDR3 DNA: TGCAGCGTTGTTAGGAGGGGATCCTACAATGAGCAGTTCTTC; CDR3 protein: CSVVRRGSYNEQFF
V gene: TRBV7-7; D gene: NA; clone size: few; J gene: TRBJ2-1; CDR3 DNA: TGTGCCAGCAGCCCAGGACAGTACAATGAGCAGTTCTTC; CDR3 protein: CASSPGQYNEQFF
V gene: TRBV4-2; D gene: NA; clone size: NA; J gene: TRBJ1-6; CDR3 DNA: TGTGCCAGCAGCCCGAGGGTGGAGGTCGCCCTCCACTTT; CDR3 protein: CASSPRVEVALHF
V gene: TRBV11-2; D gene: NA; clone size: few; J gene: TRBJ2-1; CDR3 DNA: TGTGCCAGCAGCAGATCCCCGAATGAGCAGTTCTTC; CDR3 protein: CASSRSPNEQFF
V gene: TRBV7-2; D gene: NA; clone size: NA; J gene: TRBJ2-7; CDR3 DNA: TGTGCCAGCAGCCCTAGGGACCGTCCCCGCGAGCAGTACTTC; CDR3 protein: CASSPRDRPREQYF
V gene: TRBV27; D gene: NA; clone size: few; J gene: TRBJ1-6; CDR3 DNA: TGTGCCAGCAGTCCCAGAGGCGCCGGTTCACCCCTCCACTTT; CDR3 protein: CASSPRGAGSPLHF
V gene: TRBV6-2/TRBV6-3; D gene: NA; clone size: NA; J gene: TRBJ2-3; CDR3 DNA: TGTGCCAGCAGTTATAACAGGGGAGGGGGAGATACGCAGTATTTT; CDR3 protein: CASSYNRGGGDTQYF
V gene: TRBV29-1; D gene: NA; clone size: NA; J gene: TRBJ2-1; CDR3 DNA: TGCAGCGTGCGTGTCCGGGGTCATGAGCAGTTCTTC; CDR3 protein: CSVRVRGHEQFF